This note documents a single T cell receptor (beta chain) sequence. Its antigen remains undetermined. There are no base qualities to consult, and no much larger clone falls within one base. Taken with the paper, the label for time point translates to: 12 months on ibrutinib. For TCR beta library preparation, 1.5 to 2 micrograms of genomic DNA was extracted from cryopreserved PBMCs. Longitudinal blood samples from CLL patients on ibrutinib monotherapy underwent high-throughput TCR beta sequencing. The patients were enrolled in a single-center, open-label phase 2 trial of ibrutinib monotherapy. The data originate from a study of cytotoxic CD8 clonotypes in ibrutinib-treated CLL (TCRdb year 2021). Turning to the overall study: The cohort included about 15 treatment-naive and fewer than 12 relapsed/refractory patients; under 18 were IGHV unmutated. Partial responses were observed in around 25 patients and complete responses in 2; after a median follow-up of around 64 months, remission was maintained in 15 or so patients and progression was observed in some 12. Response samples were obtained after a median of approximately twelve months of treatment, with a range of about 6 to 40 months. On average, each sample had approximately 260,000 productive templates and around 100,000 productive rearrangements. Of the approximately 86 participants in the trial, about two dozen had longitudinal samples available. Cryopreserved peripheral blood mononuclear cells were collected at three points: before therapy, at response, and at either sustained remission or disease progression. Patients were still on ibrutinib when every remission and progressive disease sample was collected. The investigation overall reported the following: Clonality increased at ibrutinib response, stayed stable in sustained remission, and fell back toward baseline at progression. Public clonotypes were rare and either contracted or stayed stable during treatment, and the rise in clonality at ibrutinib response reflected the expansion of private clonotypes. At baseline, clonality was higher than in age-matched healthy donors and showed a strong correlation with circulating CD8+ T-cell counts. Sampling times were not matched between sustained-remission and progressing patients, and lymph node repertoires were not studied.

The CDR3 measures 16 amino acids from cysteine to phenylalanine. This entry keeps only the CDR3 DNA: 48 bases, framed from base 1. For CDR1 and CDR2, the germline V gene lists LGHNA and YNFKEQ. Trimmed from V: 0 bases; trimmed from J: 4 bases; junction bases lacking a gene match: 6. On a MiSeq, deep resolution sequencing aimed for a depth between 1 in 1 million and 1 in 200,000 T cells, with each clonotype covered 10x on average. The immunoSEQ hsTCRB Kit was used to generate the TCR beta libraries. The authors' analysis ran thus. The data were analyzed with ImmunoSEQ Analyzer and ImmunoSEQ Data Assistant, and V, D and J gene assignments followed IMGT definitions. Clonality, which ranges from 0 to 1, was calculated by subtracting the normalized Shannon entropy of productive rearrangement frequencies from one. Only overrepresented clonotypes making up at least 0.05% of the repertoire of each patient were included in the public clonotype analysis. Repertoires from approximately 12 age-matched healthy donors in immuneACCESS were used as clonality controls. Here the immuneACCESS table is served through TCRdb, limited to in-frame sequences with V and J called. Missing clones are a known gap in these copies; in checked studies unresolved V genes cover under half, and the rest lacks a known reason. V and J calls and clone size are given by that table; D and trimming were obtained from the DNA. The sample table records about 160,000 clones; 81% of these occur just once. Of the sample, under 2.5% falls within the top ten clones.

This sequence originates from a human donor with chronic lymphocytic leukemia. The sample here was PBMCs, taken after 12 months of ibrutinib treatment. The rearranged chain carries TRBV4-2 and TRBJ2-7, with TRBD2 matching 10 junction bases. This receptor has the CDR3 CASSQDPLAGAYEQYF. The DNA reads TGTGCCAGCAGCCAAGATCCGCTAGCGGGGGCTTACGAGCAGTACTTC.